This is a list of T cell receptor beta chains from one sample in a study of CD8+CD57+ T cells in acquired aplastic anemia. Via MiXCR, TCRdb re-called the reads, giving one row per CDR3 protein. Here the sample spans roughly 150,000 distinct CDR3 sequences, around 50% being singletons. Sequences were obtained from sorted CD4+, CD8+, or CD8+CD57+ T cells (not recorded which) from PBMCs. These receptors were collected from a human donor with aplastic anemia. The CDR3 runs from the conserved cysteine through the conserved F or W. The order of the fields is CDR3 DNA, CDR3 protein, clone size, D gene, J gene, V gene. D genes are given only for firm matches. Clone size is not always given. Where it is, it says once, few, many or a class for expanded clones.

CDR3 DNA: TGTGCCAGCAGAAGGACGGCTAACGAGCAGTACTTC
CDR3 protein: CASRRTANEQYF
clone size: many
D gene: NA
J gene: TRBJ2-7
V gene: TRBV28

CDR3 DNA: TGTGCCAGCAGCCCCGGGGTCGAGCAGTACTTC
CDR3 protein: CASSPGVEQYF
clone size: NA
D gene: NA
J gene: TRBJ2-7
V gene: TRBV7-3

CDR3 DNA: TGTGCCACCAGCAGGGGTCTGGGTGACTCCTTTGAAGAGACCCAGTACTTC
CDR3 protein: CATSRGLGDSFEETQYF
clone size: many
D gene: NA
J gene: TRBJ2-5
V gene: TRBV15

CDR3 DNA: TGTGCCAGCAGCTTAGGGTTCGAGCAGTACTTC
CDR3 protein: CASSLGFEQYF
clone size: NA
D gene: NA
J gene: TRBJ2-7
V gene: TRBV11-2

CDR3 DNA: TGCGCCAGCAGCTTAATCCCCACAGATACGCAGTATTTT
CDR3 protein: CASSLIPTDTQYF
clone size: many
D gene: NA
J gene: TRBJ2-3
V gene: TRBV5-1

CDR3 DNA: TGTGCCACCCTGGGGCAGAGCTCCTACAATGAGCAGTTCTTC
CDR3 protein: CATLGQSSYNEQFF
clone size: NA
D gene: NA
J gene: TRBJ2-1
V gene: TRBV10-3

CDR3 DNA: TGTGCCAGCAGTTACCCAGGGGCTGGGGCCAACGTCCTGACTTTC
CDR3 protein: CASSYPGAGANVLTF
clone size: many
D gene: NA
J gene: TRBJ2-6
V gene: TRBV6-6

CDR3 DNA: TGTGCCAGCAGCTTGGTTACAGGGGGCGATCAGCCCCAGCATTTT
CDR3 protein: CASSLVTGGDQPQHF
clone size: many
D gene: TRBD1
J gene: TRBJ1-5
V gene: TRBV5-5

CDR3 DNA: TGTGCCAGCAGTGACACAGGGGGTAGCTCCTACAATAAGCGGTTCTTC
CDR3 protein: CASSDTGGSSYNKRFF
clone size: NA
D gene: TRBD1
J gene: TRBJ2-1
V gene: TRBV25-1

CDR3 DNA: TGTGCCAGCAGATTGGGACAGGGAGGCAATCAGCCCCAGCATTTT
CDR3 protein: CASRLGQGGNQPQHF
clone size: few
D gene: TRBD1
J gene: TRBJ1-5
V gene: TRBV27

CDR3 DNA: TGTGCCAGCAGCTTAGGGGGACAGACGAACACTGAAGCTTTCTTT
CDR3 protein: CASSLGGQTNTEAFF
clone size: many
D gene: TRBD1
J gene: TRBJ1-1
V gene: TRBV7-2

CDR3 DNA: TGTGCCACCAGCAGAGCCCCCTATGGCTACACCTTC
CDR3 protein: CATSRAPYGYTF
clone size: few
D gene: NA
J gene: TRBJ1-2
V gene: TRBV15

CDR3 DNA: TGTGCCAGCAGCTCACAAACTAGCGGGTTGGAGACCCAGTACTTC
CDR3 protein: CASSSQTSGLETQYF
clone size: NA
D gene: TRBD2
J gene: TRBJ2-5
V gene: TRBV7-8

CDR3 DNA: TGCGCCAGCAGCCGAGGGGGGGGGAGCTCCTACGAGCAGTACTTC
CDR3 protein: CASSRGGGSSYEQYF
clone size: many
D gene: NA
J gene: TRBJ2-7
V gene: TRBV4-3

CDR3 DNA: TGTGCCAGCAGTGCTTCTAGCGGGGGTGAGACCCAGTACTTC
CDR3 protein: CASSASSGGETQYF
clone size: NA
D gene: TRBD2
J gene: TRBJ2-5
V gene: TRBV2

CDR3 DNA: TGTGCCAGCAGTTACTCGACCGCTTACGAGCAGTACTTC
CDR3 protein: CASSYSTAYEQYF
clone size: many
D gene: NA
J gene: TRBJ2-7
V gene: TRBV6-5

CDR3 DNA: TGTGCCAGCAGCTTTCAGAGTCCCCAGCCCCAGCATTTT
CDR3 protein: CASSFQSPQPQHF
clone size: many
D gene: NA
J gene: TRBJ1-5
V gene: TRBV5-5

CDR3 DNA: TGTGGAGGACTTTCCGCCTACGAGCAGTACTTC
CDR3 protein: CGGLSAYEQYF
clone size: many
D gene: NA
J gene: TRBJ2-7
V gene: TRBV12-3/TRBV12-4

CDR3 DNA: TGTGCCAGCAGCCCACTCATCCAGGGCGGCTATGGCTACACCTTC
CDR3 protein: CASSPLIQGGYGYTF
clone size: few
D gene: NA
J gene: TRBJ1-2
V gene: TRBV5-4

CDR3 DNA: TGCAGCGTTGATGGGACTAGCGGGGGGTCAGAACCCTACGAGCAGTACTTC
CDR3 protein: CSVDGTSGGSEPYEQYF
clone size: NA
D gene: TRBD2
J gene: TRBJ2-7
V gene: TRBV29-1

CDR3 DNA: TGTGCCAGCAGCCGCGGGAACACTGAAGCTTTCTTT
CDR3 protein: CASSRGNTEAFF
clone size: many
D gene: NA
J gene: TRBJ1-1
V gene: TRBV7-2

CDR3 DNA: TGTGCCAGCAGCCCCTCGGGACAGGGTTGGCAGACCCAGTACTTC
CDR3 protein: CASSPSGQGWQTQYF
clone size: NA
D gene: TRBD1
J gene: TRBJ2-5
V gene: TRBV7-6

CDR3 DNA: TGTGCCAGCAGCGTGACCGGGACAGGAGGCTCTGGAAACACCATATATTTT
CDR3 protein: CASSVTGTGGSGNTIYF
clone size: NA
D gene: TRBD1
J gene: TRBJ1-3
V gene: TRBV11-2

CDR3 DNA: TGTGCCATCAGTGACAGGGTGAACACTGAAGCTTTCTTT
CDR3 protein: CAISDRVNTEAFF
clone size: few
D gene: NA
J gene: TRBJ1-1
V gene: TRBV10-3

CDR3 DNA: TGTGCCAGCATCGCACGACGGGGGAACTCCCAAGAGACCCAGTACTTC
CDR3 protein: CASIARRGNSQETQYF
clone size: NA
D gene: NA
J gene: TRBJ2-5
V gene: TRBV7-9

CDR3 DNA: TGTGCCAGCAGTTCCCGTGGTGCCACCTTATCTGGAAACACCATATATTTT
CDR3 protein: CASSSRGATLSGNTIYF
clone size: NA
D gene: NA
J gene: TRBJ1-3
V gene: TRBV6-5

CDR3 DNA: TGTGCCAGCATCAACCAACAGGGGAGCAAACAGCCCCAGCATTTT
CDR3 protein: CASINQQGSKQPQHF
clone size: many
D gene: TRBD1
J gene: TRBJ1-5
V gene: TRBV6-2/TRBV6-3

CDR3 DNA: TGCAGTGCTAGAGGTCCGGCTAGGAAGTACGAGCAGTACTTC
CDR3 protein: CSARGPARKYEQYF
clone size: NA
D gene: NA
J gene: TRBJ2-7
V gene: TRBV20-1

CDR3 DNA: TGTGCCAGTCATCCTGGGGATGGGAGGACAGATACGCAGTATTTT
CDR3 protein: CASHPGDGRTDTQYF
clone size: many
D gene: NA
J gene: TRBJ2-3
V gene: TRBV25-1

CDR3 DNA: TGTGCCAGCAGTTACTCGAGGGCACGTCAGGATAATTCACCCCTCCACTTT
CDR3 protein: CASSYSRARQDNSPLHF
clone size: many
D gene: NA
J gene: TRBJ1-6
V gene: TRBV6-5

CDR3 DNA: TGTGCCAGTAGTATGGTCCCAGATTCACCCCTCCACTTT
CDR3 protein: CASSMVPDSPLHF
clone size: many
D gene: NA
J gene: TRBJ1-6
V gene: TRBV19

CDR3 DNA: TGTGCCAGCAGCTCTCAGCTAGGACTGTCCTACAATGAGCAGTTCTTC
CDR3 protein: CASSSQLGLSYNEQFF
clone size: NA
D gene: NA
J gene: TRBJ2-1
V gene: TRBV5-4

CDR3 DNA: TGCAGTGCTAAGGGTGAGGGTCCCTACGAGCAGTACTTC
CDR3 protein: CSAKGEGPYEQYF
clone size: many
D gene: NA
J gene: TRBJ2-7
V gene: TRBV20-1

CDR3 DNA: TGTGCCTGGAGGGCCCCTAGGAGCTCCTACGAGCAGTACTTC
CDR3 protein: CAWRAPRSSYEQYF
clone size: NA
D gene: NA
J gene: TRBJ2-7
V gene: TRBV30

CDR3 DNA: TGTGCCAGTAGTATCGGAGCGGGAGTAGTGGAGACCCAGTACTTC
CDR3 protein: CASSIGAGVVETQYF
clone size: few
D gene: TRBD2
J gene: TRBJ2-5
V gene: TRBV19

CDR3 DNA: TGTGCCAGCAGCCCCGGGGTAGCGGGAGGGGGAGAGACCCAGTACTTC
CDR3 protein: CASSPGVAGGGETQYF
clone size: NA
D gene: TRBD2
J gene: TRBJ2-5
V gene: TRBV11-3

CDR3 DNA: TGTGCCAGCAGCTTAGGGAGGACAATTTACAATGAGCAGTTCTTC
CDR3 protein: CASSLGRTIYNEQFF
clone size: many
D gene: NA
J gene: TRBJ2-1
V gene: TRBV7-3

CDR3 DNA: TGTGCCAGCAAGGCCGGGTTGAACACTGAAGCTTTCTTT
CDR3 protein: CASKAGLNTEAFF
clone size: NA
D gene: NA
J gene: TRBJ1-1
V gene: TRBV25-1

CDR3 DNA: TGTGCCAGCAGTGAGGGTGCCACAGATACGCAGTATTTT
CDR3 protein: CASSEGATDTQYF
clone size: NA
D gene: NA
J gene: TRBJ2-3
V gene: TRBV6-4

CDR3 DNA: TGTGCCATCAGTGAGCCCTCCGGAGCCACAGATACGCAGTATTTT
CDR3 protein: CAISEPSGATDTQYF
clone size: once
D gene: NA
J gene: TRBJ2-3
V gene: TRBV10-3

CDR3 DNA: TGTGCCAGCAGCTCGGCCACTAGCGGAGTCACCGGGGAGCTGTTTTTT
CDR3 protein: CASSSATSGVTGELFF
clone size: many
D gene: TRBD2
J gene: TRBJ2-2
V gene: TRBV7-3

CDR3 DNA: TGTGCCACCAGCAGAGAACGGGGAGTGAGCTCCTACGAGCAGTACTTC
CDR3 protein: CATSRERGVSSYEQYF
clone size: many
D gene: NA
J gene: TRBJ2-7
V gene: TRBV15

CDR3 DNA: TGTGCCTGGAGGCTTGAGGGGGAGACCCAGTACTTC
CDR3 protein: CAWRLEGETQYF
clone size: many
D gene: NA
J gene: TRBJ2-5
V gene: TRBV30

CDR3 DNA: TGCGCCAGCAGCTTATCCGGGATAGGGACCTACAATGAGCAGTTCTTC
CDR3 protein: CASSLSGIGTYNEQFF
clone size: many
D gene: NA
J gene: TRBJ2-1
V gene: TRBV5-1

CDR3 DNA: TGTGCCAGTTTACAGGGGGGGTCCTACGAGCAGTACTTC
CDR3 protein: CASLQGGSYEQYF
clone size: many
D gene: NA
J gene: TRBJ2-7
V gene: TRBV6-6

CDR3 DNA: TGCAGTGCTAGAGACGCGAGAACCTACGAGCAGTACTTC
CDR3 protein: CSARDARTYEQYF
clone size: NA
D gene: NA
J gene: TRBJ2-7
V gene: TRBV20-1

CDR3 DNA: TGTGCCACCAGTGGCGCCGGAAGCTCCTACGAGCAGTACTTC
CDR3 protein: CATSGAGSSYEQYF
clone size: NA
D gene: NA
J gene: TRBJ2-7
V gene: TRBV24-1

CDR3 DNA: TGTGCCAGCGCCAAAGGCGCCTTC
CDR3 protein: CASAKGAF
clone size: once
D gene: NA
J gene: TRBJ1-2
V gene: TRBV2

CDR3 DNA: TGTGCCAGCAGCCGGGACCTAACCTACGAGCAGTACTTC
CDR3 protein: CASSRDLTYEQYF
clone size: NA
D gene: NA
J gene: TRBJ2-7
V gene: TRBV10-3

CDR3 DNA: TGTGCCAGTCTGACATTTACTGAAGCTTTCTTT
CDR3 protein: CASLTFTEAFF
clone size: NA
D gene: NA
J gene: TRBJ1-1
V gene: TRBV19

CDR3 DNA: TGTGCCAGCAGGGGGGAGGGGAACCAGCCCCAGCATTTT
CDR3 protein: CASRGEGNQPQHF
clone size: NA
D gene: NA
J gene: TRBJ1-5
V gene: TRBV2

CDR3 DNA: TGTGCCATAGAGCGGGAGAAGCACAATGAGCAGTTCTTC
CDR3 protein: CAIEREKHNEQFF
clone size: many
D gene: TRBD2
J gene: TRBJ2-1
V gene: TRBV10-3

CDR3 DNA: TGCAGTGCTGCAACTAGTCGCAGCACAGATACGCAGTATTTT
CDR3 protein: CSAATSRSTDTQYF
clone size: many
D gene: NA
J gene: TRBJ2-3
V gene: TRBV20-1

CDR3 DNA: TGTGCCAGCACCAGACAAGGTGATAACACTGAAGCTTTCTTT
CDR3 protein: CASTRQGDNTEAFF
clone size: NA
D gene: NA
J gene: TRBJ1-1
V gene: TRBV2

CDR3 DNA: TGTGCCACCAGCAGTGTCGAGGGGGGAGGCAGGAACACTGAAGCTTTCTTT
CDR3 protein: CATSSVEGGGRNTEAFF
clone size: NA
D gene: NA
J gene: TRBJ1-1
V gene: TRBV15

CDR3 DNA: TGTGCCAGCAGCTTAACCAGGGATACGGAAACCTTC
CDR3 protein: CASSLTRDTETF
clone size: many
D gene: NA
J gene: TRBJ1-2
V gene: TRBV11-2

CDR3 DNA: TGTGCCAGTAGCATGGGACTCCTAGGCTACGAGCAGTACTTC
CDR3 protein: CASSMGLLGYEQYF
clone size: NA
D gene: NA
J gene: TRBJ2-7
V gene: TRBV19

CDR3 DNA: TGTGCCAGCAGCTTCCCCCCGGGAATGAATGAAAAACTGTTTTTT
CDR3 protein: CASSFPPGMNEKLFF
clone size: NA
D gene: NA
J gene: TRBJ1-4
V gene: TRBV7-9

CDR3 DNA: TGTGCCAGCATCCGGCTATCCCCAGGCACAGATACGCAGTATTTT
CDR3 protein: CASIRLSPGTDTQYF
clone size: many
D gene: NA
J gene: TRBJ2-3
V gene: TRBV6-1

CDR3 DNA: TGCAGTGCTAGAGAAGTCCCGAGCTCCTACAATGAGCAGTTCTTC
CDR3 protein: CSAREVPSSYNEQFF
clone size: NA
D gene: NA
J gene: TRBJ2-1
V gene: TRBV20-1